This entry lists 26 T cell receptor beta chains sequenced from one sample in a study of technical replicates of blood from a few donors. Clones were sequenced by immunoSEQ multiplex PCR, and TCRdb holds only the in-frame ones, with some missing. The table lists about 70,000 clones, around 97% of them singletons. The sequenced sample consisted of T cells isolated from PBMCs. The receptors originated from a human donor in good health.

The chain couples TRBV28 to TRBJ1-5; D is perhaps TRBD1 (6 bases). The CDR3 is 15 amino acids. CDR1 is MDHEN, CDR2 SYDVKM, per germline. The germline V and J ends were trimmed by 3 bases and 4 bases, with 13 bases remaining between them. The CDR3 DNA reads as TGTGCCAGCAGTTTCCACCAAGGGGGTAATCAGCCCCAGCATTTT. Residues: CASSFHQGGNQPQHF.

The CDR3 sequence: CASSQGLLTEAFF. The CDR3 region has the DNA TGTGCCAGCAGCCAAGGTTTACTCACTGAAGCTTTCTTT. The rearrangement uses TRBV14 and TRBJ1-1, with no clear D. The V gene's germline CDR1 is SGHDN and CDR2 FVKESK. The germline V and J ends were trimmed by 1 base and 4 bases, with 7 bases remaining between them. The CDR3 is 13 amino acids.

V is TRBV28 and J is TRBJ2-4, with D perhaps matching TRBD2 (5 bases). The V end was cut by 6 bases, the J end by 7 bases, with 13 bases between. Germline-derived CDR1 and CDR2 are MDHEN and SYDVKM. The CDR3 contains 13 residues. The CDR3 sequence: CASSGGHMNIQYF. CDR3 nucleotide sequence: TGTGCCAGCAGCGGCGGGCATATGAACATTCAGTACTTC.

The CDR3 coding sequence is TGTGCCAGCAGTGAAACGGGAGGGTCGGGCGAGCAGTACTTC. It encodes CASSETGGSGEQYF. V gene TRBV6-1 combines with J gene TRBJ2-7; TRBD2 agrees at 8 bases. CDR1 and CDR2 from the germline V gene are MNHNS and SASEGT. J lost 6 bases, V lost 2 bases, and 6 bases had no gene match. The CDR3 runs 14 residues.

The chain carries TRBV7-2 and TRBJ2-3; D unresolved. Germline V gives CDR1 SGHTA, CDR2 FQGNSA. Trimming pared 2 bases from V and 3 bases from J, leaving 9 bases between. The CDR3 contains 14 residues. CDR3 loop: CASSLTVLTDTQYF. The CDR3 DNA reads TGTGCCAGCAGCTTAACAGTTTTGACAGATACGCAGTATTTT.

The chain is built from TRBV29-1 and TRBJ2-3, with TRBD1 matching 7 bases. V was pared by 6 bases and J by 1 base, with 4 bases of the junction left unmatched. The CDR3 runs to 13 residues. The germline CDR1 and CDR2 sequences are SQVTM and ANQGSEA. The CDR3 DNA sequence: TGCAGCGTCCTCGGACAGGGCACAGATACGCAGTATTTT. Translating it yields CSVLGQGTDTQYF.

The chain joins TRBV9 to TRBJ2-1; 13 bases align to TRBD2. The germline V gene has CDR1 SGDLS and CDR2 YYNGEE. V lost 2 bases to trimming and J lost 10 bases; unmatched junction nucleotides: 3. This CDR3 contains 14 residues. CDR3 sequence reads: CASSVTTSGGEQFF. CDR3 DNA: TGTGCCAGCAGCGTCACGACTAGCGGGGGGGAGCAGTTCTTC.

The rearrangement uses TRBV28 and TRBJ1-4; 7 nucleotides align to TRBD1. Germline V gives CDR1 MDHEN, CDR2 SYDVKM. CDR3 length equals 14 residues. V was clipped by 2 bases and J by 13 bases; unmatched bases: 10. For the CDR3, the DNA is TGTGCCAGCAGTTTACCATCCCCAGAGGGGGCACTGTTTTTT. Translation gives CASSLPSPEGALFF.

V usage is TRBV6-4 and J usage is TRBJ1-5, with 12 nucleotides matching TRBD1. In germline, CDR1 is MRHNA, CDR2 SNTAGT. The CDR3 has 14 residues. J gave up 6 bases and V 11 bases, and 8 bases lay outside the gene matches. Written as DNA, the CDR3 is TGTGCCTTCACCGGGACAGGGGGCTGTCAGCCCCAGCATTTT. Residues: CAFTGTGGCQPQHF.

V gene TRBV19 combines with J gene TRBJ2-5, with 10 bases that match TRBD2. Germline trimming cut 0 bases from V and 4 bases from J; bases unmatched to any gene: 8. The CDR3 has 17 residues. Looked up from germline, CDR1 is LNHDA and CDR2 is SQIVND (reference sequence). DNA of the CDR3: TGTGCCAGTAGTATAGAGCGAGCGGGGGGGCCACCAGAGACCCAGTACTTC. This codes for CASSIERAGGPPETQYF. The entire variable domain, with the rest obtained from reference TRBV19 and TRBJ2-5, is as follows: DGGITQSPKYLFRKEGQNVTLSCEQNLNHDAMYWYRQDPGQGLRLIYYSQIVNDFQKGDIAEGYSVSREKKESFPLTVTSAQKNPTAFYLCASSIERAGGPPETQYFGPGTRLLVL.

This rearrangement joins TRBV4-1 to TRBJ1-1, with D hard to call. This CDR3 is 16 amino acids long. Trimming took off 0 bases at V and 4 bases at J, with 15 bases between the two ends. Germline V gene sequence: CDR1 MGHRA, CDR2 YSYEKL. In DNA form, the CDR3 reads TGCGCCAGCAGCCAAGAATCCCAAGGGAGGACCACTGAAGCTTTCTTT. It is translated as CASSQESQGRTTEAFF.

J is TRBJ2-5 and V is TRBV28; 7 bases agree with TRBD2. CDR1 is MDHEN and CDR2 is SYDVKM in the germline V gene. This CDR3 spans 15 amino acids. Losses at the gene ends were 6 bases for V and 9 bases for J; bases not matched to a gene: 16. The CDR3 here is CASSPQYLAAPAQYF. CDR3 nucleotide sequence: TGTGCCAGCAGCCCTCAGTATCTAGCGGCGCCGGCCCAGTACTTC.

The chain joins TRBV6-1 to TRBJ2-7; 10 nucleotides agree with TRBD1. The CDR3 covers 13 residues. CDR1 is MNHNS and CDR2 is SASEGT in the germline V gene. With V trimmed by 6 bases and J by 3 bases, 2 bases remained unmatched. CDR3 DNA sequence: TGTGCCAGCAGGGACAGGGGGATCTACGAGCAGTACTTC. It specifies CASRDRGIYEQYF.

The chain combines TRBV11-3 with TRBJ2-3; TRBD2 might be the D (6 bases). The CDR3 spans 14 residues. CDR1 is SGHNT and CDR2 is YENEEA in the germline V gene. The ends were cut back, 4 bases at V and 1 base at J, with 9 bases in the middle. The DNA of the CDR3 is TGTGCCAGCAGCTACGGGGGAGGCACAGATACGCAGTATTTT. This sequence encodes CASSYGGGTDTQYF.

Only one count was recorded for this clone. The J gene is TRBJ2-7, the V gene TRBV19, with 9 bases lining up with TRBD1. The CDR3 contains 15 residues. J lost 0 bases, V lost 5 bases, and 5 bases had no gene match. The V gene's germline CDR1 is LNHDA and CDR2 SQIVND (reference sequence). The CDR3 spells CASSPGQGSSYEQYF. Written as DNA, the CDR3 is TGTGCCAGTAGTCCAGGACAGGGGTCCTCCTACGAGCAGTACTTC.

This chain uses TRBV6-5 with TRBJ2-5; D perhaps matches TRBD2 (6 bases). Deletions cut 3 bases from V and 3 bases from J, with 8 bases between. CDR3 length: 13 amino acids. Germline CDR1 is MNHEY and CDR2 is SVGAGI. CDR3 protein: CASSYGGKETQYF. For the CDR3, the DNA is TGTGCCAGCAGTTATGGGGGGAAAGAGACCCAGTACTTC.

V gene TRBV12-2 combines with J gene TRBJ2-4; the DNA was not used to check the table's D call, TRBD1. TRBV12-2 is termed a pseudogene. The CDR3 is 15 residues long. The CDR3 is CASRLRGGAKNIQYF. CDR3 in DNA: TGTGCAAGTCGCTTAAGAGGGGGAGCCAAAAACATTCAGTACTTC.

The CDR3 sequence is CASSSSWGQNTGELFF. Here the CDR3 DNA reads TGTGCCAGTAGCTCCTCATGGGGACAGAACACCGGGGAGCTGTTTTTT. This sequence joins TRBV19 and TRBJ2-2, with D perhaps matching TRBD1 (6 bases). Per the germline V gene, CDR1 is LNHDA and CDR2 is SQIVND (reference sequence). V was pared by 6 bases and J by 1 base, with 15 bases between. This CDR3 has 16 amino acids.

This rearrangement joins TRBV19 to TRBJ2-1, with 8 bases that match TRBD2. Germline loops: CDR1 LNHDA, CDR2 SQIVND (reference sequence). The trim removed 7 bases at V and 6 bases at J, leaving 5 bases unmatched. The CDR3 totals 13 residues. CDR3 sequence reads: CASTTLAGNEQFF. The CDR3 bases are TGTGCCAGTACTACCCTAGCGGGCAATGAGCAGTTCTTC. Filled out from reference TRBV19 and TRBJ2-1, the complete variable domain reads DGGITQSPKYLFRKEGQNVTLSCEQNLNHDAMYWYRQDPGQGLRLIYYSQIVNDFQKGDIAEGYSVSREKKESFPLTVTSAQKNPTAFYLCASTTLAGNEQFFGPGTRLTVL.

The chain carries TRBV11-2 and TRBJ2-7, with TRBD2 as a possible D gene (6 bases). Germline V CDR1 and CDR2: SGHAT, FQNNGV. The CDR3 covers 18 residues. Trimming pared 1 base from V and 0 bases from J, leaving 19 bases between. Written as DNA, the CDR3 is TGTGCCAGCAGCTTAGTTGGGGCCGCGGGGTTGAGCTCCTACGAGCAGTACTTC. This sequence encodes CASSLVGAAGLSSYEQYF.

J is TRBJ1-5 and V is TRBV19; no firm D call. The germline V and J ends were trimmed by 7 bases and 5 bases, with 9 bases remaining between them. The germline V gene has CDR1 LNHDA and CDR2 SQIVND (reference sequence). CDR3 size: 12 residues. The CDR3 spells CASKEKYQPQHF. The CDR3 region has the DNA TGTGCCAGTAAAGAGAAATATCAGCCCCAGCATTTT. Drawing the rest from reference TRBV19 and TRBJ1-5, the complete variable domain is DGGITQSPKYLFRKEGQNVTLSCEQNLNHDAMYWYRQDPGQGLRLIYYSQIVNDFQKGDIAEGYSVSREKKESFPLTVTSAQKNPTAFYLCASKEKYQPQHFGDGTRLSIL.

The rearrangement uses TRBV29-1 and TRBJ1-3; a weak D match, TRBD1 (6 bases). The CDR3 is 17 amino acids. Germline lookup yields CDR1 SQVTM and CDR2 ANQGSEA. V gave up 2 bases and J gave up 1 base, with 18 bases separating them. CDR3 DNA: TGCAGCGTTGAATCCTACTGGGCGGACAGATCTGGAAACACCATATATTTT. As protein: CSVESYWADRSGNTIYF.

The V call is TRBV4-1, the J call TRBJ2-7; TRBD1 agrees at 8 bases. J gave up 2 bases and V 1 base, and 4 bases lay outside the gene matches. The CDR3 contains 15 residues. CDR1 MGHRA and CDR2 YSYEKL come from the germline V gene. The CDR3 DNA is TGCGCCAGCAGCCAAGGATGGACAGGGACCTACGAGCAGTACTTC. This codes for CASSQGWTGTYEQYF.

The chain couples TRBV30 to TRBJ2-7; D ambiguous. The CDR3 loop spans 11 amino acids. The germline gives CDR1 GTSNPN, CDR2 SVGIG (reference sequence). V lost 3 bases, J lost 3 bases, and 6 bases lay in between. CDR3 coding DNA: TGTGCCTGGAGCCAGGTCTACGAGCAGTACTTC. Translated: CAWSQVYEQYF. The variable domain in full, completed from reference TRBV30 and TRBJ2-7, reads SQTIHQWPATLVQPVGSPLSLECTVEGTSNPNLYWYRQAAGRGLQLLFYSVGIGQISSEVPQNLSASRPQDRQFILSSKKLLLSDSGFYLCAWSQVYEQYFGPGTRLTVT.

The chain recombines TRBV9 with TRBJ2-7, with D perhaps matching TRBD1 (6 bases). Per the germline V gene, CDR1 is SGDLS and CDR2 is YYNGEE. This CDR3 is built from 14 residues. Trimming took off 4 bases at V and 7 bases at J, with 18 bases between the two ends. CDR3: CASSRSGTPSEQYF. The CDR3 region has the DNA TGTGCCAGCAGCAGATCCGGGACACCATCTGAGCAGTACTTC.

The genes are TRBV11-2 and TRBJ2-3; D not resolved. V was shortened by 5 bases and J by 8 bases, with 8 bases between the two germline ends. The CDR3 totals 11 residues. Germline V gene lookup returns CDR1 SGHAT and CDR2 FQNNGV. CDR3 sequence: CASSARSTQYF. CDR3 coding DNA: TGTGCCAGCAGCGCGAGGAGTACGCAGTATTTT.